The 16 T cell receptor beta chains listed next were all sequenced from one sample in a study of blood T cells in healthy people across ages. Combining a sample-barcoded 5' primer with a J-beta primer mix, a second PCR ran for roughly 7 to 11 cycles. TCRdb passed the 5' RACE reads through MiXCR, listing each CDR3 protein once. The table shows roughly 1,500,000 distinct CDR3 sequences, with 40% to 50% occurring only once. The sample was blood. Receptors were obtained from a woman under 30 in good health.

The J gene is TRBJ2-1, the V gene TRBV20-1, with 9 bases that match TRBD2. The V gene's germline CDR1 is DFQATT and CDR2 SNEGSKA (reference sequence). V shed 5 bases, J shed 9 bases, and the junction held 11 bases outside the gene matches. This CDR3 spans 14 amino acids. The CDR3 bases are TGCAGTGCTGGGGACCCGGGACTAGCAGGTGAGCAGTTCTTC. Translating gives CSAGDPGLAGEQFF.

This clonotype has only a few counts. The chain uses TRBV2 and TRBJ2-4; D may be TRBD2 (6 bases). The end of the DNA aligns better with TRBJ2-5, so the J call may be wrong. Looked up from germline, CDR1 is SNHLY and CDR2 is FYNNEI. CDR3 length equals 13 residues. The CDR3 protein is CASSGRGIETQYF. The CDR3 bases are TGTGCCAGCAGTGGTCGGGGGATAGAGACCCAGTACTTC.

The sample holds a few counts of this clonotype. The gene calls are TRBV4-1 and TRBJ2-5; the D is unclear. This CDR3 contains 15 residues. V lost 6 bases and J 3 bases, leaving 17 bases between the germline ends. CDR1 MGHRA and CDR2 YSYEKL come from the germline V gene. CDR3 residues: CASRDKGSLEETQYF. The CDR3 nucleotides read TGCGCCAGCAGGGATAAGGGATCCCTAGAAGAGACCCAGTACTTC.

The chain carries TRBV6-6 and TRBJ2-7; 9 bases are a match to TRBD1. The CDR3 is 15 residues long. CDR1 MNHNY and CDR2 SVGAGI come from the germline V gene (reference sequence). V was pared by 6 bases and J by 5 bases, with 11 bases of the junction left unmatched. Here the CDR3 reads CASRGTGTGLNEQYF. The DNA for the CDR3 is TGTGCCAGCAGGGGTACCGGGACAGGGCTTAACGAGCAGTACTTC.

This chain links TRBV12-3 or TRBV12-4 with TRBJ2-1; unclear D gene. The CDR3 is 12 amino acids. Trimming took off 4 bases at V and 5 bases at J, with 6 bases between the two ends. The chain's CDR3 is CASSSANNEQFF. CDR3 in DNA: TGTGCCAGCAGTTCGGCTAACAATGAGCAGTTCTTC.

This clonotype has just a few counts. The chain links TRBV3-1 to TRBJ2-5; 9 bases agree with TRBD2. CDR3 length: 16 residues. The germline gives CDR1 LGHDT, CDR2 YNNKEL (reference sequence). The V gene end was trimmed by 1 base and the J gene end by 1 base; junction bases not matched to a gene: 4. The CDR3 DNA reads as TGTGCCAGCAGCCAAGGTGGCGGGGGGGCCCAAGAGACCCAGTACTTC. Amino acid sequence: CASSQGGGGAQETQYF.

The rearrangement uses TRBV7-9 and TRBJ2-1, with D perhaps TRBD1 or TRBD2 (5 bases each). Per the germline V gene, CDR1 is SEHNR and CDR2 is FQNEAQ (reference sequence). V was pared by 5 bases and J by 9 bases, with 14 bases between. The CDR3 loop spans 13 amino acids. The CDR3 DNA sequence: TGTGCCAGCAGCGTTTCGGGGCGGAGTGAGCAGTTCTTC. Translated: CASSVSGRSEQFF.

This clonotype was seen more than once but under ten times. The chain carries TRBV9 and TRBJ2-1; D perhaps matches TRBD2 (6 bases). CDR3 length equals 14 residues. CDR1 and CDR2 (germline): SGDLS, YYNGEE. V lost 0 bases to trimming and J lost 7 bases, with 11 bases between them. The CDR3 nucleotides read TGTGCCAGCAGCGTAGAAGGCGGGGAGAATGAGCAGTTCTTC. Translation gives CASSVEGGENEQFF.

The chain is built from TRBV12-3 or TRBV12-4 and TRBJ2-3, with D uncertain. The CDR3 is 14 amino acids. Trimming shortened V by 6 bases and J by 1 base, and 11 bases separated the two germline ends. Here the CDR3 reads CASRTPGGTDTQYF. CDR3 DNA sequence: TGTGCCAGCAGGACCCCAGGAGGCACAGATACGCAGTATTTT.

This clonotype turned up a few times. The CDR3 spells CASSRRNTEAFF. The CDR3 nucleotides read TGTGCCAGCAGTCGGAGGAACACTGAAGCTTTCTTT. The gene calls are TRBV12-3 or TRBV12-4 and TRBJ1-1; no firm D call. V was shortened by 5 bases and J by 1 base, with 5 bases between the two germline ends. The CDR3 sequence is 12 residues long.

This clonotype was seen many times. This chain links TRBV3-1 with TRBJ2-3, with D maybe TRBD1 (6 bases). V was trimmed by 4 bases and J by 0 bases, leaving 8 bases between them. The germline V gene has CDR1 LGHDT and CDR2 YNNKEL (reference sequence). The CDR3 has 14 residues. DNA for the CDR3: TGTGCCAGCAGCCGACAGGCTAGCACAGATACGCAGTATTTT. Protein sequence: CASSRQASTDTQYF.

This clonotype was detected only once. The chain uses TRBV20-1 and TRBJ2-1; D gene uncertain. Germline lookup yields CDR1 DFQATT and CDR2 SNEGSKA (reference sequence). V was cut by 2 bases and J by 5 bases, with 10 bases left in between. CDR3 length: 13 residues. The DNA of the CDR3 is TGCAGTGCTAGAAGGCTATTACACAATGAGCAGTTCTTC. Residues: CSARRLLHNEQFF.

This sequence joins TRBV2 and TRBJ2-3; TRBD1 or TRBD2 may be the D gene (6 bases each). CDR3 size: 13 residues. Trimming took off 9 bases at V and 8 bases at J, with 18 bases between the two ends. Germline V gene data show CDR1 as SNHLY and CDR2 as FYNNEI. The CDR3, as DNA: TGTGCCAGGGTAGGGGGAGGTCTGAGTACGCAGTATTTT. Translation gives CARVGGGLSTQYF. Looking up the rest from reference TRBV2 and TRBJ2-3 gives the full variable domain: EPEVTQTPSHQVTQMGQEVILRCVPISNHLYFYWYRQILGQKVEFLVSFYNNEISEKSEIFDDQFSVERPDGSNFTLKIRSTKLEDSAMYFCARVGGGLSTQYFGPGTRLTVL.

This chain connects TRBV10-3 to TRBJ2-3; unclear D gene. The V and J ends lost 6 bases and 2 bases respectively, with 6 bases between them. Germline assignment: CDR1 ENHRY and CDR2 SYGVKD. The CDR3 is made up of 12 amino acids. This CDR3 is CAISANTDTQYF. CDR3 DNA sequence: TGTGCCATCAGCGCTAACACAGATACGCAGTATTTT.

This clonotype came up a few times. This chain uses TRBV7-2 with TRBJ2-5; the D gene is possibly TRBD1 (6 bases). Trimming cost V 1 base and J 7 bases, with 10 bases left between them. Germline V gene data show CDR1 as SGHTA and CDR2 as FQGNSA. The CDR3 has 13 residues. The CDR3 loop reads CASSLVPRGTQYF. The DNA of the CDR3 is TGTGCCAGCAGCTTAGTGCCCAGGGGGACCCAGTACTTC.

This clonotype was counted between two and nine times. This chain links TRBV7-9 with TRBJ1-2; possibly TRBD1 for D (6 bases). This CDR3 is built from 13 residues. V was shortened by 11 bases and J by 3 bases, with 16 bases between the two germline ends. CDR1 is SEHNR and CDR2 is FQNEAQ in the germline V gene (reference sequence). CDR3 nucleotides: TGTGCCGGAGGGGGAAGGACGGACTATGGCTACACCTTC. This encodes CAGGGRTDYGYTF.